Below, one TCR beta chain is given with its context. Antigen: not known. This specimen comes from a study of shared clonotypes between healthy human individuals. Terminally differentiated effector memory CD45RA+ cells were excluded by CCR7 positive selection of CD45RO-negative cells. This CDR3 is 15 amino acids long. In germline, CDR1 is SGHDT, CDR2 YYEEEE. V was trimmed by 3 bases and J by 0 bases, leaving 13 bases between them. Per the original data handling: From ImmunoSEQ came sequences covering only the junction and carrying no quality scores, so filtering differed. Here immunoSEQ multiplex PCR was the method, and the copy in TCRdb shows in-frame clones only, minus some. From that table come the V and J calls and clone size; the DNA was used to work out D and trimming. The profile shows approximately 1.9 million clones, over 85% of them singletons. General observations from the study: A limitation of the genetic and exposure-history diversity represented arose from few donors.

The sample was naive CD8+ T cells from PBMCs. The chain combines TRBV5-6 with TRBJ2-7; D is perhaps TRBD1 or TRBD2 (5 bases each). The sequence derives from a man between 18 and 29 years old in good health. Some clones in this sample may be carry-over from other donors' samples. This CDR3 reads CASSSPGGGSYEQYF. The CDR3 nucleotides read TGTGCCAGCAGCTCCCCCGGTGGGGGCTCCTACGAGCAGTACTTC.